One and the same sample provided the 20 T cell receptor beta chains below, sequenced in a study of identical twins. TCRdb reanalysed the 5' RACE reads using MiXCR and keeps one entry per CDR3 protein. The sample has approximately 690,000 distinct CDR3 sequences, 5.5% to 6.5% seen once. Material: naive T cells sorted from blood. These receptors originate from a man between 18 and 29 years old in good health.

This clonotype has a count of ten or more. J is TRBJ2-5 and V is TRBV12-3 or TRBV12-4; 8 nucleotides align to TRBD2. CDR3 size: 15 residues. The V and J ends lost 8 bases and 0 bases, in that order; junction bases with no gene match: 8. The CDR3 sequence: CASGSQRGYQETQYF. The CDR3 coding sequence is TGTGCCAGCGGCTCACAGCGGGGGTACCAAGAGACCCAGTACTTC.

This clonotype occurred many times. The rearrangement joins TRBV7-8 to TRBJ2-1, with 8 nucleotides matching TRBD2. This CDR3 contains 15 residues. Germline CDR1 reads SGHVS; CDR2 reads FQNEAQ. After removal of 5 bases from V and 2 bases from J, the junction contained 5 bases not matched to a gene. In DNA form, the CDR3 reads TGTGCCAGCAGCCAGCGGGAGAGTGCCTACAATGAGCAGTTCTTC. As protein: CASSQRESAYNEQFF.

Ten or more counts support this clonotype. This chain connects TRBV12-3 or TRBV12-4 to TRBJ2-7, with TRBD1 matching 7 bases. The CDR3 is made up of 13 amino acids. V trimming: 5 bases; J trimming: 2 bases; junction bases outside the gene matches: 3. The CDR3 coding sequence is TGTGCCAGCAGTCCGACAGGGCCCTACGAGCAGTACGTC. Its translation: CASSPTGPYEQYV.

The rearrangement links TRBV6-1 to TRBJ2-1; TRBD1 matches at 11 bases. The trim removed 6 bases at V and 5 bases at J, leaving 6 bases unmatched. Germline V gene sequence: CDR1 MNHNS, CDR2 SASEGT. There are 15 residues in the CDR3. The CDR3 is CASSPDRGRDNEQFF. CDR3 DNA sequence: TGTGCCAGCAGCCCGGACAGGGGGCGCGACAATGAGCAGTTCTTC.

In this sample, this clonotype turned up many times. The V call is TRBV20-1, the J call TRBJ2-5; tentative D call: TRBD2 (5 bases). V lost 6 bases and J lost 5, with 13 bases in between. CDR3 length: 12 residues. Germline loops: CDR1 DFQATT, CDR2 SNEGSKA (reference sequence). Here the CDR3 reads CSAGSGAETQYF. CDR3 sequence (DNA): TGCAGTGCAGGGAGTGGTGCGGAGACCCAGTACTTC.

This clonotype was recorded at least ten times. The chain recombines TRBV6-2 or TRBV6-3 with TRBJ2-3; weak D call: TRBD2 (6 bases). The germline V and J ends were trimmed by 0 bases and 6 bases, with 10 bases remaining between them. The germline V gene encodes CDR1 MNHEY and CDR2 SVGEGT. CDR3 length equals 14 residues. The CDR3 spells CASSYSSGVDTQYF. CDR3 DNA: TGTGCCAGCAGTTACTCTTCGGGAGTTGATACGCAGTATTTT.

This clonotype was detected many times. At one end, the junction sequence differs from germline, possibly due to a read error. The chain carries TRBV6-1 and TRBJ2-7; 13 bases line up with TRBD2. CDR1 is MNHNS and CDR2 is SASEGT in the germline V gene. The CDR3 has 11 amino acids. The CDR3 DNA is TGTGCCAGCAGTGAAGGGACTAGCGGGAGCTTC. It codes for CASSEGTSGSF.

This clonotype was counted ten times or more. V is TRBV7-9 and J is TRBJ2-7, with 7 bases matching TRBD1. The CDR3 contains 15 residues. Germline CDR1 is SEHNR and CDR2 is FQNEAQ (reference sequence). The V and J ends lost 3 bases and 4 bases, in that order; junction bases with no gene match: 9. Here the CDR3 DNA reads TGTGCCAGCAGCTTCGCCGGGACAGTGAGGTACGAGCAGTACTTC. Its translation is CASSFAGTVRYEQYF.

V is TRBV19 and J is TRBJ2-1; unclear D gene. The CDR3 runs 14 residues. CDR1 and CDR2 (germline): LNHDA, SQIVND (reference sequence). V lost 5 bases and J lost 5, with 13 bases in between. CDR3 nucleotides: TGTGCCAGTAGTTACCAAAATGCCCACAATGAGCAGTTCTTC. As protein: CASSYQNAHNEQFF.

The chain recombines TRBV5-1 with TRBJ2-1, with a tentative D call TRBD1 (6 bases). The CDR3 is made up of 19 amino acids. CDR1 is SGHRS and CDR2 is YFSETQ in the germline V gene. With 2 bases removed from V and 5 bases from J, the gap between germline ends came to 26 bases. CDR3 region: CASSFATNRDYMGNNEQFF. The CDR3 nucleotides read TGCGCCAGCAGCTTCGCGACCAACAGGGATTATATGGGCAACAATGAGCAGTTCTTC.

The chain's CDR3 is CASSGLAKNIQYF. The CDR3 DNA is TGTGCCAGTAGCGGACTTGCCAAAAACATTCAGTACTTC. V usage is TRBV19 and J usage is TRBJ2-4; tentative D call: TRBD2 (5 bases). The germline V gene has CDR1 LNHDA and CDR2 SQIVND (reference sequence). The CDR3 extends over 13 amino acids. Trimming left V 6 bases short and J 1 base short, with 7 bases between.

In this sample, this clonotype turned up a few times. This chain connects TRBV30 to TRBJ2-3; TRBD1 is a possible D gene (6 bases). Germline values: CDR1 GTSNPN, CDR2 SVGIG (reference sequence). CDR3 length equals 14 residues. Deletions cut 2 bases from V and 1 base from J, with 10 bases between. CDR3 DNA sequence: TGTGCCTGGAGTCCGGGACAACGCACAGATACGCAGTATTTT. This encodes CAWSPGQRTDTQYF.

This clonotype was picked up many times. This sequence joins TRBV20-1 and TRBJ1-4, with D tentatively TRBD1 (5 bases). The V gene's germline CDR1 is DFQATT and CDR2 SNEGSKA (reference sequence). The CDR3 runs to 14 residues. The V gene lost 6 bases and the J gene lost 5 bases, with 16 bases spanning the gap. CDR3 sequence reads: CSANRDSRNEKLFF. The CDR3 bases are TGCAGTGCAAATCGGGACTCGCGGAATGAAAAACTGTTTTTT.

This clonotype has a count of ten or more. This chain joins TRBV12-3 or TRBV12-4 and TRBJ2-1, with no clear D. The V gene lost 2 bases and the J gene lost 8 bases, with 4 bases spanning the gap. This CDR3 is built from 11 residues. CDR3 protein: CASSLQDEQFF. CDR3 in DNA: TGTGCCAGCAGTTTACAGGATGAGCAGTTCTTC.

This clonotype was detected many times. The chain couples TRBV7-2 to TRBJ1-1; D uncertain. This CDR3 is built from 15 residues. Germline V lookup: CDR1 SGHTA, CDR2 FQGNSA. Between the trimmed V and J ends, which lost 1 base and 1 base, there was a span of 10 bases. The CDR3 spells CASSLVPFPNTEAFF. In nucleotides, the CDR3 is TGTGCCAGCAGCTTAGTACCGTTTCCGAACACTGAAGCTTTCTTT.

There are many counts of this clonotype. The genes are TRBV7-9 and TRBJ2-7, with D possibly being TRBD2 (5 bases). This CDR3 has 12 amino acids. Per the germline V gene, CDR1 is SEHNR and CDR2 is FQNEAQ (reference sequence). V lost 4 bases, J lost 7 bases, and 11 bases lay in between. Here the CDR3 DNA reads TGTGCCAGCAGCTGGGGATCGGGGGAGCAGTACGTC. Its protein is CASSWGSGEQYV.

There are many counts of this clonotype. The gene calls are TRBV29-1 and TRBJ1-3, with unresolved D. V lost 4 bases and J 5 bases, leaving 0 bases between the germline ends. Per germline, CDR1 SQVTM and CDR2 ANQGSEA. There are 9 residues in the CDR3. The CDR3 DNA is TGCAGCGTTGGAAACACCATATATTTT. Residues: CSVGNTIYF.

This clonotype was counted ten times or more. The V and J genes are TRBV5-6 and TRBJ1-6; D perhaps matches TRBD1 (5 bases). Trimming took off 2 bases at V and 10 bases at J, with 13 bases between the two ends. The CDR3 runs 14 residues. Germline V gene data show CDR1 as SGHDT and CDR2 as YYEEEE. The CDR3, as DNA: TGTGCCAGCAGCTTTGGACCCCCAGGGTCACCCCTCCACTTT. It encodes CASSFGPPGSPLHF.

This clonotype was recorded at least ten times. The rearrangement uses TRBV20-1 and TRBJ2-1, with 10 bases matching TRBD2. Germline loops: CDR1 DFQATT, CDR2 SNEGSKA (reference sequence). The CDR3 is made up of 14 amino acids. After removal of 5 bases from V and 4 bases from J, the junction contained 5 bases not matched to a gene. CDR3 in DNA: TGCAGTGCTGTTACTAGCGGGGCTTACAATGAGCAGTTCTTC. It yields the protein CSAVTSGAYNEQFF.

The table lists this clonotype with many counts. The rearrangement joins TRBV5-1 to TRBJ2-6; D call uncertain. The V gene's germline CDR1 is SGHRS and CDR2 YFSETQ. This CDR3 comprises 15 residues. Trimming took off 4 bases at V and 2 bases at J, with 10 bases between the two ends. CDR3 sequence reads: CASSPLRTGANVLTF. The CDR3 DNA follows: TGCGCCAGCAGCCCTCTAAGGACTGGGGCCAACGTCCTGACTTTC.